The sequence of this T cell receptor beta chain was determined in a study of shared clonotypes between healthy human individuals. CD4+ cells yielded CD45RA+ naive and CD45RA-negative memory subsets. Method: immunoSEQ multiplex PCR; TCRdb's copy keeps in-frame clones and lacks some. The table includes under 650,000 clones, almost 97% detected once. The CDR3 has 15 residues. Germline assignment: CDR1 MDHEN and CDR2 SYDVKM. The V and J ends lost 5 bases and 0 bases respectively, with 14 bases between them. Sequencing was done on a sample of naive CD4+ T cells sorted from blood. Stated subset: CD45RA+ positively selected. This clonotype was sampled from a woman aged 30 to 39 in good health. V usage is TRBV28 and J usage is TRBJ2-7, with D maybe TRBD1 (5 bases). Here the CDR3 DNA reads TGTGCCAGCAGTCCCCCCCAGGGTCTCTCCTACGAGCAGTACTTC. Amino acids: CASSPPQGLSYEQYF.